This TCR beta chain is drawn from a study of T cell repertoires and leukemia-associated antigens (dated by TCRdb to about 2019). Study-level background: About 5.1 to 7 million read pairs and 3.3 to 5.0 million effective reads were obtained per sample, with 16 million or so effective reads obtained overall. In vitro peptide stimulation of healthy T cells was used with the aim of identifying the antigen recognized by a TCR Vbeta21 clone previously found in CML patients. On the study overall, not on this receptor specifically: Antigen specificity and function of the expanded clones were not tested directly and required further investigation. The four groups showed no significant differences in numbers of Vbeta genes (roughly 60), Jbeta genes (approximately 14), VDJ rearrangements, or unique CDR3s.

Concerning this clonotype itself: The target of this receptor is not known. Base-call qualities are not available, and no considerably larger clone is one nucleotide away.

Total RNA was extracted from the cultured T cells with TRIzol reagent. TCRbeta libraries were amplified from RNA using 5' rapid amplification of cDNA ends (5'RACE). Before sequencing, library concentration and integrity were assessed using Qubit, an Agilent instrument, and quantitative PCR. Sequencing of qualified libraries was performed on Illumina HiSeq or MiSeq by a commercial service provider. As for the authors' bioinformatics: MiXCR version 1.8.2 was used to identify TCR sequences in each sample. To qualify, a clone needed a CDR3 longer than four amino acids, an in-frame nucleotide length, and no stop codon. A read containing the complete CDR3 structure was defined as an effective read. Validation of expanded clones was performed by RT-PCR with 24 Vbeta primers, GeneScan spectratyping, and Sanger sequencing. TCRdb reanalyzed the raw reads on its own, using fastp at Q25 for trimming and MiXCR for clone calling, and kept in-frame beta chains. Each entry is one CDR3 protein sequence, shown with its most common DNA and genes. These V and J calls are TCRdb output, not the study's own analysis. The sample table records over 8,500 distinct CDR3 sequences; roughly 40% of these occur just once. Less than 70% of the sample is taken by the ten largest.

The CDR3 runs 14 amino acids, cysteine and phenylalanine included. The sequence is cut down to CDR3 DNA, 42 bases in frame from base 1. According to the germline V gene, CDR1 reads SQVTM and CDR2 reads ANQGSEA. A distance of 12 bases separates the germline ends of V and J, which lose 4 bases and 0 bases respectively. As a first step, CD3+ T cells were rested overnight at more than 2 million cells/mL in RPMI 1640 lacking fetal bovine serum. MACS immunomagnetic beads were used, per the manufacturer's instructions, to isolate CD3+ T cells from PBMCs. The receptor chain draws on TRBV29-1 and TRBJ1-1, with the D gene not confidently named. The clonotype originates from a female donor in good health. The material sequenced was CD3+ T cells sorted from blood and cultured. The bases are TGCAGCGTTGGTAGGTCGGATATGAACACTGAAGCTTTCTTT. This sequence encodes CSVGRSDMNTEAFF.